The entry below describes one TCR beta chain. The antigen is unknown. The record originates from a study of regulatory T cells in long-lasting Graves disease. This sample's time point: persistent/refractory GD, antithyroid drugs over 5 years with positive TRAb. Making the TCR library involved RNA that had been extracted from PBMCs. The CDR3 sequence is 13 residues long. V was pared by 0 bases and J by 3 bases, with 8 bases between. Germline-derived CDR1 and CDR2 are DFQATT and SNEGSKA (reference sequence). For TCR beta, libraries came from iRepertoire HTBI primers and Arm-PCR of CDR3 regions. TCRdb called the multiplex PCR reads again in MiXCR, with one record for every CDR3 protein. This table has 400,000 to 500,000 distinct CDR3 sequences, about 21% appearing once. Study-level findings and limits: Persistent Graves' cases showed lower TCR diversity than newly diagnosed cases.

This TCR was recovered from a female donor with Graves disease. The sample here was peripheral blood mononuclear cells (PBMCs), taken when the disease was refractory, from a patient treated with antithyroid drugs. The chain joins TRBV20-1 to TRBJ1-2; no clear D. The CDR3 sequence: CSARDLADYGYTF. The CDR3 nucleotides read TGCAGTGCTAGAGATCTAGCAGACTATGGCTACACCTTC.